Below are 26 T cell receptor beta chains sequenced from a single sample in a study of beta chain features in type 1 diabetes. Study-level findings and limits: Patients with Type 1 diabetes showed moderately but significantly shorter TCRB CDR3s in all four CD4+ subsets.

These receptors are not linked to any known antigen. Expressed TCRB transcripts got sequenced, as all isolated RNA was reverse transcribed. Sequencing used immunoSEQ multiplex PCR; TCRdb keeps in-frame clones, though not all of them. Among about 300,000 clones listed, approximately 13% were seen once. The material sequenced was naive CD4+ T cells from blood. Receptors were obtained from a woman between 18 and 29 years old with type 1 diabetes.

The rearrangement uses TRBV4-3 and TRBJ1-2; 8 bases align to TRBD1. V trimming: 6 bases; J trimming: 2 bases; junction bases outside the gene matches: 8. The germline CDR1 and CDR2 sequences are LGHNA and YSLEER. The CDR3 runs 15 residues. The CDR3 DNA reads TGCGCCAGCAGAGGGACAGGAGGCGCGAACTATGGCTACACCTTC. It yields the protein CASRGTGGANYGYTF.

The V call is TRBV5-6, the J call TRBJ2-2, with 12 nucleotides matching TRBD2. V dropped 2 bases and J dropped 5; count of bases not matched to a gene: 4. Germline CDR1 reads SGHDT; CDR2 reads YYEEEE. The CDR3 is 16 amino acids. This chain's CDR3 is CASSLPTSGRTGELFF. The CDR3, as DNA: TGTGCCAGCAGCTTACCCACTAGCGGGAGGACCGGGGAGCTGTTTTTT. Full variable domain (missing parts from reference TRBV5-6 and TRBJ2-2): DAGVTQSPTHLIKTRGQQVTLRCSPKSGHDTVSWYQQALGQGPQFIFQYYEEEERQRGNFPDRFSGHQFPNYSSELNVNALLLGDSALYLCASSLPTSGRTGELFFGEGSRLTVL.

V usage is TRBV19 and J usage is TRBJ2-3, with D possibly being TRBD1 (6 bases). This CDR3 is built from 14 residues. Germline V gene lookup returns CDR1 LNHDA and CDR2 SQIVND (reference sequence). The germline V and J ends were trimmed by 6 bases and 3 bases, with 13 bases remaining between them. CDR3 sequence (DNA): TGTGCCAGTAGGCTCCAGGGGTTGACAGATACGCAGTATTTT. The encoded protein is CASRLQGLTDTQYF.

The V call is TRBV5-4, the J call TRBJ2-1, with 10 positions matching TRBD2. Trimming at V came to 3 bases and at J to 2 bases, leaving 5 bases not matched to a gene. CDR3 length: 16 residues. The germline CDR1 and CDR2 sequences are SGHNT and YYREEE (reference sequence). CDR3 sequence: CASSSLAGGAYNEQFF. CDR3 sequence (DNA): TGTGCCAGCAGCTCGTTAGCGGGAGGTGCCTACAATGAGCAGTTCTTC.

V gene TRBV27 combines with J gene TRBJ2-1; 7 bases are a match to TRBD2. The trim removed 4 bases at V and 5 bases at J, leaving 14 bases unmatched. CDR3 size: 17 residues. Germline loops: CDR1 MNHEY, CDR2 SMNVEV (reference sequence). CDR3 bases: TGTGCCAGCAGTTCTCACGGGGGAGGGACCAAGGACAATGAGCAGTTCTTC. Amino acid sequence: CASSSHGGGTKDNEQFF.

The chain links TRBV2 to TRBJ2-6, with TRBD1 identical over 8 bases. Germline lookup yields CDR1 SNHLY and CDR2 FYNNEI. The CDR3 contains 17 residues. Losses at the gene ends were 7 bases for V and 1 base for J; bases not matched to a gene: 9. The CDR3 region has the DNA TGTGCCAGCATGAGAGACAGGGGTGCTTCTGGGGCCAACGTCCTGACTTTC. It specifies CASMRDRGASGANVLTF.

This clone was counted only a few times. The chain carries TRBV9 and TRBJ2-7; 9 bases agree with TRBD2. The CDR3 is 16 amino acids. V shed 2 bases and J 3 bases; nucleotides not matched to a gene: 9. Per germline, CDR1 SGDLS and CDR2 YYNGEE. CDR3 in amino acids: CASSVRGAGGVYEQYF. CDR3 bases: TGTGCCAGCAGCGTCCGGGGAGCGGGAGGCGTCTACGAGCAGTACTTC. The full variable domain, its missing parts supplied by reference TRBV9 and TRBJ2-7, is DSGVTQTPKHLITATGQRVTLRCSPRSGDLSVYWYQQSLDQGLQFLIQYYNGEERAKGNILERFSAQQFPDLHSELNLSSLELGDSALYFCASSVRGAGGVYEQYFGPGTRLTVT.

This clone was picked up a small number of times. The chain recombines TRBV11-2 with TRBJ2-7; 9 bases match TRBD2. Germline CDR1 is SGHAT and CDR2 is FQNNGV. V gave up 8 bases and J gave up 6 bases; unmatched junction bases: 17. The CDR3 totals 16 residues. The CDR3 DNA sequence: TGTGCCAGCTCAAGGCTAGCGGGGCGGAGATCGGGCGAGCAGTACGTC. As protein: CASSRLAGRRSGEQYV.

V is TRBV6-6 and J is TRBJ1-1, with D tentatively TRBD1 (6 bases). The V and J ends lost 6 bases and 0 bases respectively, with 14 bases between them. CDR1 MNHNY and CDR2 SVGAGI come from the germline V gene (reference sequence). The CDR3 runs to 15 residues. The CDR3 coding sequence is TGTGCCAGCAGCAAATTAACAGGGTTGAACACTGAAGCTTTCTTT. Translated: CASSKLTGLNTEAFF.

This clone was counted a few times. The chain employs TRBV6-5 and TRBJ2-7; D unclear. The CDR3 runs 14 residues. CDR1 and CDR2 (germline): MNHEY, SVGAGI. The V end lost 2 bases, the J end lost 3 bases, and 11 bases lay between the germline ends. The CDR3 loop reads CASSYGPRDYEQYF. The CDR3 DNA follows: TGTGCCAGCAGTTACGGGCCGAGAGACTACGAGCAGTACTTC.

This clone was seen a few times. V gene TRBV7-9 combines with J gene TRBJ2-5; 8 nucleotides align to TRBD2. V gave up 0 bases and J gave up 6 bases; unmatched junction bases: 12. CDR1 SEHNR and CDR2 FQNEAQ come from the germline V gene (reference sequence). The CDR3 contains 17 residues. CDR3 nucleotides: TGTGCCAGCAGCTTAGCCTCGATCTCTAGCGGGCTAAAGACCCAGTACTTC. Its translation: CASSLASISSGLKTQYF.

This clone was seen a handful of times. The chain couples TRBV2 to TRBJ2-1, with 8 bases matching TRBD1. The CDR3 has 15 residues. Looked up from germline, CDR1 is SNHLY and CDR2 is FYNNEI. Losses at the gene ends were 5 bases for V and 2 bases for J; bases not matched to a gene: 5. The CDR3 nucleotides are TGTGCCAGCAGTTCGGACAGGGCAGCCTACAATGAGCAGTTCTTC. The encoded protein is CASSSDRAAYNEQFF.

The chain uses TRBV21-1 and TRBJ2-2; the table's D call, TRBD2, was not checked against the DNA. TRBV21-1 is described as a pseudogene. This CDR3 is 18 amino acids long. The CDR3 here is CASSKKRMNVTNTGELFF. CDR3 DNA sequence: TGTGCCAGCAGCAAAAAGAGAATGAATGTGACGAACACCGGGGAGCTGTTTTTT.

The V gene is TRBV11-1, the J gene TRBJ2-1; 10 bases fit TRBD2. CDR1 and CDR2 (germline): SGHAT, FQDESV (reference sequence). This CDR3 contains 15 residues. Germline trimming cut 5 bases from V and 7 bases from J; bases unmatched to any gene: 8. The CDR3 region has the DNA TGTGCCAGCAGCCCCCGGGGGACTAGCGTGAATGAGCAGTTCTTC. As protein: CASSPRGTSVNEQFF. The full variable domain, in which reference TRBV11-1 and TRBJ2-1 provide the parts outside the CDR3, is EAEVAQSPRYKITEKSQAVAFWCDPISGHATLYWYRQILGQGPELLVQFQDESVVDDSQLPKDRFSAERLKGVDSTLKIQPAELGDSAMYLCASSPRGTSVNEQFFGPGTRLTVL.

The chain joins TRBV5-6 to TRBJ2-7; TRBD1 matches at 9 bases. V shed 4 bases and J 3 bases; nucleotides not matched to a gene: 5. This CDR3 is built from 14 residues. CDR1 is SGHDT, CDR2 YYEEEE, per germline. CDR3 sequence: CASSPDRGIYEQYV. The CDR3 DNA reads TGTGCCAGCAGCCCGGACAGGGGAATCTACGAGCAGTACGTC.

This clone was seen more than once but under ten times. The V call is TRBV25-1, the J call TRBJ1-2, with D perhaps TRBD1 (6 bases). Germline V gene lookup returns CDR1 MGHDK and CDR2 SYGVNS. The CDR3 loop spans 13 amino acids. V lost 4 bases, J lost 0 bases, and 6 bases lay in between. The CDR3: CASSAGANYGYTF. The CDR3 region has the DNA TGTGCCAGCAGTGCAGGGGCTAACTATGGCTACACCTTC.

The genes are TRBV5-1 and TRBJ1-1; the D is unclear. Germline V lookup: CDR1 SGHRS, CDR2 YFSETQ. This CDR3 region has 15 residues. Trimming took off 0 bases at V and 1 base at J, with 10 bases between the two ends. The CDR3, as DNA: TGCGCCAGCAGCTTGGACGGGAAAACGAACACTGAAGCTTTCTTT. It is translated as CASSLDGKTNTEAFF.

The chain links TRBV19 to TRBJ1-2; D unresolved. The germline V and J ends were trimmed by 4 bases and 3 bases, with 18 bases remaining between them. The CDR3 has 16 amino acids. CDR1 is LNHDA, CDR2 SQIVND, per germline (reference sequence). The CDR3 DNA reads TGTGCCAGTAGTACGACGGGATCATTCCCTCACTATGGCTACACCTTC. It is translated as CASSTTGSFPHYGYTF.

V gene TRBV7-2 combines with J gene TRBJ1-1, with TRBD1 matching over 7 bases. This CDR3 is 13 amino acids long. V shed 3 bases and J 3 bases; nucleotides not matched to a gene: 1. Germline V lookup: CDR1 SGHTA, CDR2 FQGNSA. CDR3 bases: TGTGCCAGCAGCTTTCAGGGGGACACTGAAGCTTTCTTT. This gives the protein CASSFQGDTEAFF.

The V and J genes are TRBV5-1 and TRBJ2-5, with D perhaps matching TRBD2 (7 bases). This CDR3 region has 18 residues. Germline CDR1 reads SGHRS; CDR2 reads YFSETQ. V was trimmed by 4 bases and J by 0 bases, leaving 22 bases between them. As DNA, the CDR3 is TGCGCCAGCAGCATACCCAGCGGCAGGGAGGGGGACCAAGAGACCCAGTACTTC. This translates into CASSIPSGREGDQETQYF.

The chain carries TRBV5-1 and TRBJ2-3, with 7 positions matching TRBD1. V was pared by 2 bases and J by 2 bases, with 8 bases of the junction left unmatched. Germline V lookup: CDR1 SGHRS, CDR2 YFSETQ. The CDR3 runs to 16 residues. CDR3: CASSLPTGDITDTQYF. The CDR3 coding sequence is TGCGCCAGCAGCTTACCTACAGGGGACATCACAGATACGCAGTATTTT.

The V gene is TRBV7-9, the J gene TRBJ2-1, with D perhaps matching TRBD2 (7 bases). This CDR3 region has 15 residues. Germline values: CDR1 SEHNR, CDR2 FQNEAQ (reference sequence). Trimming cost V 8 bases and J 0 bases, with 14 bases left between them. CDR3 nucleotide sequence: TGTGCCAGCTCCGGGGGGCTGAGCTCCTACAATGAGCAGTTCTTC. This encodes CASSGGLSSYNEQFF.

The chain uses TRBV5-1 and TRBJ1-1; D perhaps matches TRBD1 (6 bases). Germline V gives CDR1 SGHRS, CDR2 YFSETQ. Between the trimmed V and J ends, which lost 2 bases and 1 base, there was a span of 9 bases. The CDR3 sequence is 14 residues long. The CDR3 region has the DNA TGCGCCAGCAGCTTTAACAGGGAGAACACTGAAGCTTTCTTT. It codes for CASSFNRENTEAFF.

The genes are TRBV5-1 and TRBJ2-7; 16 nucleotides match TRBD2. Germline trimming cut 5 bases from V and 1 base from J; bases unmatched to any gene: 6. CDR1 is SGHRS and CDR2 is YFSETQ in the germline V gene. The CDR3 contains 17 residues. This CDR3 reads CASSTGLAGGDSYEQYF. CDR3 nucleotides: TGCGCCAGCAGTACGGGACTAGCGGGAGGGGATTCCTACGAGCAGTACTTC.

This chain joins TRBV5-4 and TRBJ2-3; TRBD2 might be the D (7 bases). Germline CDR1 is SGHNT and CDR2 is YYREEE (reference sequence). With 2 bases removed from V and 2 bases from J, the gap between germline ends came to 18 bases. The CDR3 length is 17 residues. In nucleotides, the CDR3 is TGTGCCAGCAGCTTTGAGGGAGGGACAACTTTCACAGATACGCAGTATTTT. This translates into CASSFEGGTTFTDTQYF.

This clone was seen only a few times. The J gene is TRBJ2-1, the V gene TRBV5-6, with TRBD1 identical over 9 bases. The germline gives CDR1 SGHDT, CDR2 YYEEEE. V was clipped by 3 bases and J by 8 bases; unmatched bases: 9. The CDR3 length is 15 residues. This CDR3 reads CASSSGTGISDEQFF. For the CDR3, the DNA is TGTGCCAGCAGCTCCGGGACAGGGATCTCTGATGAGCAGTTCTTC.